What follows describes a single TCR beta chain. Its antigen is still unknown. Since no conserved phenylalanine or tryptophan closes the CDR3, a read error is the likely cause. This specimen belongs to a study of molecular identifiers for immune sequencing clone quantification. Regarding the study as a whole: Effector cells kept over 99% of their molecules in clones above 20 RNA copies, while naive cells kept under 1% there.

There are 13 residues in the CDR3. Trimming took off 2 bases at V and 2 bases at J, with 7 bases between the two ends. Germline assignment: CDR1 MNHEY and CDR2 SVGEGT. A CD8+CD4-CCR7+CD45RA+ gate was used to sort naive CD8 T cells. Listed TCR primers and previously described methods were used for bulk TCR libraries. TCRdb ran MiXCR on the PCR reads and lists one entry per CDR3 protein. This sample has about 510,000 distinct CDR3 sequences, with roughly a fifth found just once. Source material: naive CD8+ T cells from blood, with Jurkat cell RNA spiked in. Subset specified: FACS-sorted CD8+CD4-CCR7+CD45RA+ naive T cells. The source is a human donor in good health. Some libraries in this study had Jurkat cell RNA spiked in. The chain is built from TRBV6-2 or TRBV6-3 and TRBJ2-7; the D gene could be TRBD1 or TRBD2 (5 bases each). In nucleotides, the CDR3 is TGTGCCAGCAGTTACGGGGGTACCTACGAGCAGTACTCC. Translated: CASSYGGTYEQYS.